The 3 T cell receptor beta chains below come from one sample, sequenced in a study of a mutant IDH1 vaccine in newly diagnosed glioma. As to time point: week 23, last vaccination. Vaccine doses each comprised 300 ug of mutant IDH1 20-mer peptide, with topical imiquimod. Their target antigens are unknown. Generated by immunoSEQ multiplex PCR, the TCRdb table keeps only in-frame clones and is missing some. Among 70,000 to 95,000 clones listed, approximately 85% were seen once. This specimen was PBMCs, taken from a glioma patient whose treatment included an IDH1 peptide vaccine. The receptors originated from a woman in her forties or fifties with glioma.

J is TRBJ2-5 and V is TRBV7-2, with D perhaps TRBD1 (5 bases). Matching the DNA end better, TRBJ2-7 makes the J call doubtful. The CDR3 covers 16 residues. Germline CDR1 reads SGHTA; CDR2 reads FQGNSA. The CDR3 DNA reads TGTGCCAGCAGCTTAGCGGCAGGGATGAGCTCCTACGAGCAGTACTTC. It yields the protein CASSLAAGMSSYEQYF.

This chain links TRBV28 with TRBJ1-1; TRBD1 is a possible D gene (5 bases). Trimming cost V 8 bases and J 6 bases, with 16 bases left between them. The CDR3 has 13 residues. Germline assignment: CDR1 MDHEN and CDR2 SYDVKM. CDR3 DNA sequence: TGTGCCAGCGCCTCTACCAGGGCCGCTGAAGCTTTCTTT. It specifies CASASTRAAEAFF.

V and J are TRBV4-2 and TRBJ1-4; a possible D gene is TRBD1 (5 bases). The CDR3 sequence is 17 residues long. Germline loops: CDR1 LGHNA, CDR2 YNFKEQ. Trimming cost V 3 bases and J 8 bases, with 22 bases left between them. The DNA of the CDR3 is TGTGCCAGCAGCCAGACTGTTCGGCGGGACGACTACGAAAAACTGTTTTTT. This gives the protein CASSQTVRRDDYEKLFF.